These 16 T cell receptor beta chains were all obtained from the same sample, sequenced in a study of blood T cell repertoires in COVID-19. The table came from immunoSEQ multiplex PCR; TCRdb's copy has only in-frame clones and leaves some out. The sample lists roughly 300,000 clones, around 82% occurring once. The sequenced sample consisted of peripheral blood. These receptors were taken from a woman aged 50 to 65 who had recovered from COVID-19.

CDR3 residues: CASSLDRLGGYTF. DNA for the CDR3: TGTGCCAGCAGCTTAGACCGACTGGGTGGCTACACCTTC. This chain joins TRBV5-4 and TRBJ1-2; no clear D gene. The V end was cut by 2 bases, the J end by 7 bases, with 12 bases between. CDR3 length equals 13 residues. CDR1 and CDR2 (germline): SGHNT, YYREEE (reference sequence).

V usage is TRBV18 and J usage is TRBJ1-1; the match to TRBD1 covers 7 bases. The CDR3 extends over 13 amino acids. Germline CDR1 KGHSH, CDR2 LQKENI. The junction had 6 bases not matched to a gene; V was cut back by 5 bases and J by 6 bases. In DNA form, the CDR3 reads TGTGCCAGCTCAACGACAGGGTTGGCTGAAGCTTTCTTT. Translated: CASSTTGLAEAFF. Full variable domain (missing parts from reference TRBV18 and TRBJ1-1): NAGVMQNPRHLVRRRGQEARLRCSPMKGHSHVYWYRQLPEEGLKFMVYLQKENIIDESGMPKERFSAEFPKEGPSILRIQQVVRGDSAAYFCASSTTGLAEAFFGQGTRLTVV.

The CDR3 spells CASSSDPWAVDEAFF. CDR3 nucleotides: TGTGCCAGCAGTTCCGATCCTTGGGCAGTCGATGAAGCTTTCTTT. The chain recombines TRBV6-5 with TRBJ1-1, with D unresolved. The germline CDR1 and CDR2 sequences are MNHEY and SVGAGI. The CDR3 spans 15 residues. The V end was cut by 4 bases, the J end by 7 bases, with 19 bases between.

The chain is built from TRBV7-2 and TRBJ1-4; the D gene is possibly TRBD1 (5 bases). The CDR3 is 15 amino acids. The ends were cut back, 1 base at V and 11 bases at J, with 17 bases in the middle. The V gene's germline CDR1 is SGHTA and CDR2 FQGNSA. The CDR3 sequence: CASSLEGQGRLKLFF. As DNA, the CDR3 is TGTGCCAGCAGCTTAGAAGGGCAGGGCCGCCTGAAACTGTTTTTT.

The chain combines TRBV7-9 with TRBJ2-7, with TRBD1 matching over 8 bases. J gave up 2 bases and V 5 bases, and 5 bases lay outside the gene matches. CDR1 SEHNR and CDR2 FQNEAQ come from the germline V gene (reference sequence). CDR3 length equals 14 residues. The CDR3 bases are TGTGCCAGCAGCCACAGGGGGAATCCCTACGAGCAGTACTTC. Protein product: CASSHRGNPYEQYF.

The gene calls are TRBV9 and TRBJ2-7; the match to TRBD1 covers 12 bases. J gave up 2 bases and V 3 bases, and 9 bases lay outside the gene matches. Germline V gene lookup returns CDR1 SGDLS and CDR2 YYNGEE. There are 17 residues in the CDR3. CDR3 nucleotides: TGTGCCAGCAGCGGACCCCGGGACAGGGGGCTTCCCTACGAGCAGTACTTC. It yields the protein CASSGPRDRGLPYEQYF.

The chain uses TRBV6-2 or TRBV6-3 and TRBJ2-1; TRBD2 is a possible D gene (5 bases). Germline values: CDR1 MNHEY, CDR2 SVGEGT. The CDR3 extends over 13 amino acids. Trimming removed 0 bases at V and 12 bases at J, with 12 bases between. The CDR3 is CASSYSIRRAQFF. CDR3 nucleotides: TGTGCCAGCAGTTACTCGATAAGGCGGGCGCAGTTCTTC.

The rearrangement links TRBV5-5 to TRBJ1-3; 8 bases are shared with TRBD1. The CDR3 is 14 amino acids. V dropped 4 bases and J dropped 4; count of bases not matched to a gene: 4. Germline-derived CDR1 and CDR2 are SGHKS and YYEKEE (reference sequence). CDR3 in DNA: TGTGCCAGCAGCCTGGCAGGGGGCGGAAACACCATATATTTT. Translating it yields CASSLAGGGNTIYF.

The V gene is TRBV27, the J gene TRBJ1-5; TRBD1 is a possible D gene (5 bases). Trimming cost V 4 bases and J 6 bases, with 16 bases left between them. Per germline, CDR1 MNHEY and CDR2 SMNVEV (reference sequence). The CDR3 is made up of 15 amino acids. Written as DNA, the CDR3 is TGTGCCAGCAGTTCCGTGCAGGGTGGAATTCAGCCCCAGCATTTT. Amino acids: CASSSVQGGIQPQHF.

DNA for the CDR3: TGTGCCAGCTCGACAACCGCCAGCTACGAGCAGTACTTC. It translates to CASSTTASYEQYF. This chain links TRBV18 with TRBJ2-7; no clear D gene. The CDR3 contains 13 residues. CDR1 and CDR2 from the germline V gene are KGHSH and LQKENI. V lost 6 bases to trimming and J lost 3 bases, with 12 bases between them.

This chain connects TRBV4-3 to TRBJ1-6; possibly TRBD1 for D (6 bases). Deletions cut 4 bases from V and 0 bases from J, with 16 bases between. This CDR3 has 18 amino acids. In germline, CDR1 is LGHNA, CDR2 YSLEER. CDR3 residues: CASSLHQGIPSYNSPLHF. In DNA, the CDR3 is TGCGCCAGCAGCCTACACCAGGGGATTCCCTCCTATAATTCACCCCTCCACTTT.

This rearrangement joins TRBV27 to TRBJ2-7; TRBD1 aligns across 9 bases. After removal of 10 bases from V and 7 bases from J, the junction contained 11 bases not matched to a gene. CDR1 and CDR2 from the germline V gene are MNHEY and SMNVEV (reference sequence). The CDR3 has 13 amino acids. As DNA, the CDR3 is TGTGCCACCACAGGGGACAGGGTGGAGGAGCAGTACTTC. It translates to CATTGDRVEEQYF.

This chain uses TRBV19 with TRBJ1-1, with 7 bases identical to TRBD1. After removal of 10 bases from V and 8 bases from J, the junction contained 4 bases not matched to a gene. This CDR3 has 10 amino acids. Germline CDR1 and CDR2: LNHDA and SQIVND (reference sequence). The CDR3 loop is CATGTAEAFF. The CDR3 DNA is TGTGCCACTGGGACAGCCGAAGCTTTCTTT.

The sample holds many counts of this clone. The CDR3 region has the DNA TGCGCCAGCAGCCAAGCCACAACCGACAATGAGCAGTTCTTC. This translates into CASSQATTDNEQFF. The gene calls are TRBV4-1 and TRBJ2-1; D gene uncertain. Germline values: CDR1 MGHRA, CDR2 YSYEKL. Trimming removed 1 base at V and 5 bases at J, with 9 bases between. CDR3 length: 14 amino acids.

The chain combines TRBV7-3 with TRBJ2-2, with a possible D match to TRBD1 (6 bases). V lost 5 bases to trimming and J lost 6 bases, with 16 bases between them. The germline V gene encodes CDR1 SGHTA and CDR2 FQGTGA. The CDR3 extends over 15 amino acids. This chain's CDR3 is CASSRGQLWAGELFF. The CDR3, as DNA: TGTGCCAGCAGCCGCGGACAGTTGTGGGCCGGGGAGCTGTTTTTT.

The chain is built from TRBV10-1 and TRBJ2-7; 15 bases are shared with TRBD2. Germline CDR1 WNHNN, CDR2 SYGVQD (reference sequence). V lost 2 bases, J lost 3 bases, and 17 bases stayed unmatched. This CDR3 is built from 21 residues. The DNA for the CDR3 is TGCGCCAGCAGTGAGCCGAGGACGGGACTAGCGGGAGGAGGGACCCACTACGAGCAGTACTTC. This sequence encodes CASSEPRTGLAGGGTHYEQYF.